This T cell receptor (beta chain) was found in a study of T cells in Graves' hyperthyroidism and ophthalmopathy. CDR1 and CDR2 (germline): GTSNPN, SVGIG (reference sequence). The CDR3 runs to 17 residues. V was clipped by 3 bases and J by 0 bases, with 15 bases between them. Authors of the study amplified TCR beta CDR3 regions from RNA transcripts. Primed by the HTBI set, a first-round RT-PCR was run on the TCR CDR3. TCRdb re-derived calls from the multiplex PCR reads in MiXCR, one entry per CDR3 protein. The sample yields approximately 600,000 distinct CDR3 sequences, 20% seen once. Material: blood. J is TRBJ2-6 and V is TRBV30; D gene unclear. The receptor was derived from a man aged 25-45 years with Graves' ophthalmopathy. The CDR3 DNA reads as TGTGCCTGGAGGCCGTCCGACGGACGCTCTGGGGCCAACGTCCTGACTTTC. Protein: CAWRPSDGRSGANVLTF.